What follows are 15 T cell receptor beta chains derived from one specimen sequenced in a study of CD8+CD57+ T cells in acquired aplastic anemia. It was genomic DNA that served as the template for profiling TCR beta VDJ and CDR3. TCRdb re-called the reads through MiXCR, storing one row per CDR3 protein. This table holds 150,000 to 200,000 distinct CDR3 sequences, 55% to 80% found once. The sample comprised sorted CD4+, CD8+, or CD8+CD57+ T cells (not recorded which) from PBMCs. Source of these receptors: a human donor in good health.

This clonotype was counted many times. V is TRBV11-3 and J is TRBJ2-1, with 16 bases lining up with TRBD2. With V trimmed by 5 bases and J by 7 bases, 11 bases remained unmatched. Germline V CDR1 and CDR2: SGHNT, YENEEA. The CDR3 totals 18 residues. CDR3 bases: TGTGCCAGCAGCATGGGGACTAGCGGGAGGGCCGTATGGAATGAGCAGTTCTTC. This translates into CASSMGTSGRAVWNEQFF. The full variable domain, with the rest looked up from reference TRBV11-3 and TRBJ2-1, is EAGVVQSPRYKIIEKKQPVAFWCNPISGHNTLYWYLQNLGQGPELLIRYENEEAVDDSQLPKDRFSAERLKGVDSTLKIQPAELGDSAVYLCASSMGTSGRAVWNEQFFGPGTRLTVL.

This chain connects TRBV7-9 to TRBJ1-2, with D unclear. Germline CDR1 is SEHNR and CDR2 is FQNEAQ (reference sequence). The ends were cut back, 1 base at V and 2 bases at J, with 8 bases in the middle. There are 14 residues in the CDR3. CDR3 DNA sequence: TGTGCCAGCAGCTTAGTCCAGAGAAACTATGGCTACACCTTC. Amino acids: CASSLVQRNYGYTF.

This clonotype was recorded many times. This chain connects TRBV5-1 to TRBJ2-7; D ambiguous. V shed 3 bases and J shed 1 base, with 11 bases lying between them. Germline lookup yields CDR1 SGHRS and CDR2 YFSETQ. The length of the CDR3 is 14 residues. The CDR3 DNA reads TGCGCCAGCAGCTCGGGTGGTAGGTCCTACGAGCAGTACTTC. It codes for CASSSGGRSYEQYF.

Comment on this clonotype: Compared with germline, one end of the junction differs, possibly owing to a read error. The genes are TRBV28 and TRBJ1-2, with 12 bases aligning to TRBD1. Germline CDR1 MDHEN, CDR2 SYDVKM. CDR3 size: 18 residues. The CDR3 sequence is CASSLSGTGGFLNCGYTF. Here the CDR3 DNA reads TGTGCCAGCAGTTTATCCGGGACAGGGGGCTTCCTGAACTGTGGCTACACCTTC.

The genes are TRBV9 and TRBJ1-4, with D possibly TRBD1 on 5 matching bases. This CDR3 spans 16 amino acids. The germline V gene encodes CDR1 SGDLS and CDR2 YYNGEE. V shed 0 bases and J shed 8 bases, with 17 bases lying between them. CDR3 bases: TGTGCCAGCAGCGTAGGGGTCGCAGGGTATGGAGAAAAACTGTTTTTT. Protein sequence: CASSVGVAGYGEKLFF.

The CDR3 spells CATSRDLTYRLVTGQRNQPQHF. CDR3 in DNA: TGTGCCACCAGCAGAGATCTTACCTACCGATTGGTTACGGGCCAGAGGAATCAGCCCCAGCATTTT. The V call is TRBV15, the J call TRBJ1-5, with D uncertain. This CDR3 is built from 22 residues. The germline V gene encodes CDR1 LNHNV and CDR2 YYDKDF (reference sequence). V gave up 0 bases and J gave up 4 bases, with 31 bases separating them.

J is TRBJ1-3 and V is TRBV5-4; no clear D gene. CDR3 length: 15 residues. The germline V gene has CDR1 SGHNT and CDR2 YYREEE (reference sequence). Between the trimmed V and J ends, which lost 0 bases and 3 bases, there was a span of 10 bases. The CDR3 here is CASSLDSRVGNTIYF. CDR3 bases: TGTGCCAGCAGCTTGGACAGCCGAGTTGGAAACACCATATATTTT. Full variable domain (outside the CDR3, taken from reference TRBV5-4 and TRBJ1-3): ETGVTQSPTHLIKTRGQQVTLRCSSQSGHNTVSWYQQALGQGPQFIFQYYREEENGRGNFPPRFSGLQFPNYSSELNVNALELDDSALYLCASSLDSRVGNTIYFGEGSWLTVV.

The CDR3 loop reads CASSLQAWGYGYTF. The DNA for the CDR3 is TGTGCCAGTAGCCTACAGGCTTGGGGCTATGGCTACACCTTC. V usage is TRBV19 and J usage is TRBJ1-2; D perhaps matches TRBD1 (5 bases). V was clipped by 6 bases and J by 4 bases, with 15 bases between them. Germline-derived CDR1 and CDR2 are LNHDA and SQIVND (reference sequence). This CDR3 is built from 14 residues.

This clonotype appeared many times. The rearrangement joins TRBV7-9 to TRBJ1-4; a weak D match, TRBD1 (5 bases). V lost 7 bases and J 4 bases, leaving 13 bases between the germline ends. Germline CDR1 SEHNR, CDR2 FQNEAQ (reference sequence). The CDR3 is made up of 14 amino acids. The CDR3 here is CASTGGRLNEKLFF. DNA for the CDR3: TGTGCCAGCACCGGGGGACGGCTTAATGAAAAACTGTTTTTT.

The genes are TRBV5-1 and TRBJ2-7; tentatively, D is TRBD1 or TRBD2 (5 bases each). The CDR3 covers 14 residues. Germline loops: CDR1 SGHRS, CDR2 YFSETQ. Trimming removed 7 bases at V and 1 base at J, with 15 bases between. CDR3 nucleotides: TGCGCCAGCTACCAGGAGGCAGGGTCCTACGAGCAGTACTTC. Its protein is CASYQEAGSYEQYF.

There are a few counts of this clonotype. J is TRBJ2-3 and V is TRBV20-1; 9 bases fit TRBD1. Germline values: CDR1 DFQATT, CDR2 SNEGSKA (reference sequence). V dropped 1 base and J dropped 3; count of bases not matched to a gene: 11. This CDR3 spans 17 amino acids. CDR3 amino acids: CSARASPGQGATDTQYF. The CDR3 DNA follows: TGCAGTGCTAGAGCCTCCCCGGGACAGGGTGCGACAGATACGCAGTATTTT.

The chain is built from TRBV7-6 and TRBJ1-1; D may be TRBD1 (5 bases). The ends were cut back, 3 bases at V and 8 bases at J, with 16 bases in the middle. Per germline, CDR1 SGHVS and CDR2 FNYEAQ. The CDR3 covers 14 residues. The CDR3 loop reads CASSFFGLGAEAFF. The CDR3, as DNA: TGTGCCAGCAGCTTTTTTGGGCTTGGGGCCGAAGCTTTCTTT.

The chain uses TRBV29-1 and TRBJ1-6; the D gene is possibly TRBD1 (5 bases). CDR1 is SQVTM, CDR2 ANQGSEA, per germline. This CDR3 has 14 residues. V lost 6 bases and J lost 8, with 17 bases in between. For the CDR3, the DNA is TGCAGCGTCCCAGGCCCTGACAGAGATTCACCCCTCCACTTT. Its protein product is CSVPGPDRDSPLHF.

The chain has TRBV7-9 and TRBJ2-7; D is possibly TRBD1 (5 bases). The CDR3 is made up of 14 amino acids. Germline V gene lookup returns CDR1 SEHNR and CDR2 FQNEAQ (reference sequence). Trimming shortened V by 3 bases and J by 1 base, and 10 bases separated the two germline ends. The CDR3 loop reads CASSFMQGSYEQYF. For the CDR3, the DNA is TGTGCCAGCAGCTTCATGCAGGGATCCTACGAGCAGTACTTC.

In this sample, this clonotype turned up many times. The chain has TRBV4-1 and TRBJ2-7; D unclear. The CDR3 spans 14 residues. Germline CDR1 reads MGHRA; CDR2 reads YSYEKL. Trimming cost V 1 base and J 3 bases, with 10 bases left between them. Written as DNA, the CDR3 is TGCGCCAGCAGCCAAGGCAAGGTGAACTACGAGCAGTACTTC. It specifies CASSQGKVNYEQYF.